These 24 T cell receptor beta chains came from one sample sequenced in a study of B cell selection in AIRE deficiency. Clones were read by immunoSEQ multiplex PCR, and TCRdb kept only the in-frame ones, dropping some. The data contain some 27,000 clones, about 95% of them seen just once; the ten biggest clones take up around 0.23%. Sorting defined conventional CD4 T cells as CD4+CD127+. Sequenced material: CD4+CD127+ conventional T cells sorted from PBMCs. These receptors were taken from a human donor in good health.

The chain has TRBV5-4 and TRBJ1-1; unclear D gene. The CDR3 has 15 residues. CDR1 and CDR2 (germline): SGHNT, YYREEE (reference sequence). With 4 bases removed from V and 3 bases from J, the gap between germline ends came to 16 bases. This chain's CDR3 is CASSQPWGEYTEAFF. In DNA, the CDR3 is TGTGCCAGCAGCCAACCCTGGGGAGAGTACACTGAAGCTTTCTTT.

The J gene is TRBJ2-1, the V gene TRBV21-1; the table's D gene call, TRBD2, was not cross checked with the DNA. TRBV21-1 counts as a pseudogene. The length of the CDR3 is 15 residues. The CDR3 coding sequence is TGTGCCAGCAGCAATAGAACTAGCGAGGTGAATGAGCAGTTCTTC. It translates to CASSNRTSEVNEQFF.

This rearrangement joins TRBV29-1 to TRBJ1-1; D unclear. Germline V lookup: CDR1 SQVTM, CDR2 ANQGSEA. V lost 2 bases, J lost 0 bases, and 4 bases lay in between. The CDR3 has 12 residues. The CDR3 loop is CSVEFMNTEAFF. CDR3 bases: TGCAGCGTTGAATTCATGAACACTGAAGCTTTCTTT.

The CDR3 reads CASGSPPTDTQYF. The CDR3 DNA is TGTGCCAGCGGCAGCCCTCCCACAGATACGCAGTATTTT. The genes are TRBV28 and TRBJ2-3; no clear D gene. In germline, CDR1 is MDHEN, CDR2 SYDVKM. V was pared by 8 bases and J by 2 bases, with 11 bases between. CDR3 length equals 13 residues.

The chain links TRBV7-9 to TRBJ1-1; D unclear. Germline V gene lookup returns CDR1 SEHNR and CDR2 FQNEAQ (reference sequence). Trimming cost V 5 bases and J 7 bases, with 8 bases left between them. The CDR3 totals 11 residues. The CDR3 is CASSALGEAFF. Here the CDR3 DNA reads TGTGCCAGCAGCGCCCTGGGTGAAGCTTTCTTT.

The V gene is TRBV5-1, the J gene TRBJ2-7; possibly TRBD1 for D (6 bases). V was cut by 2 bases and J by 0 bases, with 9 bases left in between. The CDR3 has 14 amino acids. Per germline, CDR1 SGHRS and CDR2 YFSETQ. CDR3 region: CASSFRTDSYEQYF. The CDR3 DNA follows: TGCGCCAGCAGCTTTCGGACAGACTCCTACGAGCAGTACTTC.

The V gene is TRBV11-3, the J gene TRBJ1-1; no clear D. The CDR3 has 14 residues. Trimming took off 10 bases at V and 0 bases at J, with 15 bases between the two ends. Germline V gene lookup returns CDR1 SGHNT and CDR2 YENEEA. The CDR3 protein is CATGSKMLNTEAFF. CDR3 DNA sequence: TGTGCCACCGGGAGCAAAATGTTGAACACTGAAGCTTTCTTT.

The rearrangement joins TRBV6-6 to TRBJ1-3; tentative D call: TRBD1 (5 bases). CDR1 is MNHNY, CDR2 SVGAGI, per germline (reference sequence). CDR3 length equals 15 residues. Trimming took 6 bases from V and 7 from J, leaving 19 bases between them. CDR3 bases: TGTGCCAGCAGCCCCCCCGGGGCAGGGATGAACACCATATATTTT. This gives the protein CASSPPGAGMNTIYF.

The chain couples TRBV6-5 to TRBJ1-5; tentative D call: TRBD1 (6 bases). The germline gives CDR1 MNHEY, CDR2 SVGAGI. Trimming left V 2 bases short and J 4 bases short, with 6 bases between. The CDR3 is 13 residues long. The CDR3 coding sequence is TGTGCCAGCAGTTACCAGGGGAATCAGCCCCAGCATTTT. This sequence encodes CASSYQGNQPQHF.

This clone has just one count. The gene calls are TRBV25-1 and TRBJ2-1; D ambiguous. This CDR3 comprises 11 residues. V was shortened by 8 bases and J by 4 bases, with 6 bases between the two germline ends. Germline CDR1 is MGHDK and CDR2 is SYGVNS. The CDR3 loop reads CASGQYNEQFF. The DNA of the CDR3 is TGTGCCAGCGGGCAATACAATGAGCAGTTCTTC.

DNA of the CDR3: TGTGCCATCAGTGAGGTTCTGACTTATGGCTACACCTTC. It codes for CAISEVLTYGYTF. This chain links TRBV10-3 with TRBJ1-2; no definite D call. V dropped 2 bases and J dropped 5 bases, with 9 bases sitting between them. CDR1 ENHRY and CDR2 SYGVKD come from the germline V gene. The CDR3 spans 13 residues.

The rearrangement links TRBV7-9 to TRBJ2-7; TRBD2 aligns across 9 bases. Germline CDR1 is SEHNR and CDR2 is FQNEAQ (reference sequence). The CDR3 runs 18 residues. The ends lost 5 bases at V and 2 bases at J; junction bases unmatched: 16. The CDR3 DNA is TGTGCCAGCAGCCCCCCCCCGGCTAGCGGGGCTCATCCCTACGAGCAGTACTTC. Translation: CASSPPPASGAHPYEQYF.

This clone was observed a single time. V is TRBV6-1 and J is TRBJ1-5, with D possibly TRBD1 on 5 matching bases. V was pared by 7 bases and J by 5 bases, with 18 bases between. Looked up from germline, CDR1 is MNHNS and CDR2 is SASEGT. This CDR3 has 15 amino acids. CDR3 loop: CASTSQRGSHQPQHF. Here the CDR3 DNA reads TGTGCCAGCACCTCACAACGGGGGAGCCATCAGCCCCAGCATTTT.

The CDR3 region is CASIPLAGGRETQYF. The CDR3 bases are TGTGCCAGCATTCCACTAGCGGGGGGGCGTGAGACCCAGTACTTC. The chain is built from TRBV7-2 and TRBJ2-5; TRBD2 matches at 13 bases. The CDR3 extends over 15 amino acids. Per the germline V gene, CDR1 is SGHTA and CDR2 is FQGNSA. Unmatched junction bases numbered 7, after V lost 7 bases and J lost 5 bases.

Only a few counts were recorded for this clone. The J gene is TRBJ2-3, the V gene TRBV18; 8 bases are shared with TRBD1. Germline CDR1 is KGHSH and CDR2 is LQKENI. Unmatched junction bases numbered 3, after V lost 3 bases and J lost 4 bases. The CDR3 length is 14 residues. CDR3 sequence: CASSPSGGADTQYF. CDR3 sequence (DNA): TGTGCCAGCTCACCTTCAGGGGGCGCAGATACGCAGTATTTT.

This clone has only one observation. CDR3 in amino acids: CASSQTDRSNQPQHF. The CDR3 DNA reads TGTGCCAGCTCACAGACAGACCGTAGCAATCAGCCCCAGCATTTT. The chain recombines TRBV18 with TRBJ1-5, with D perhaps TRBD1 (5 bases). The CDR3 has 15 residues. The V end lost 4 bases, the J end lost 0 bases, and 10 bases lay between the germline ends. The germline V gene encodes CDR1 KGHSH and CDR2 LQKENI. Supplemented by reference TRBV18 and TRBJ1-5, the full variable domain reads NAGVMQNPRHLVRRRGQEARLRCSPMKGHSHVYWYRQLPEEGLKFMVYLQKENIIDESGMPKERFSAEFPKEGPSILRIQQVVRGDSAAYFCASSQTDRSNQPQHFGDGTRLSIL.

The genes are TRBV2 and TRBJ1-3, with no clear D. The CDR3 totals 15 residues. With 1 base removed from V and 0 bases from J, the gap between germline ends came to 7 bases. The germline gives CDR1 SNHLY, CDR2 FYNNEI. The CDR3 bases are TGTGCCAGCAGTGAAGTGGGCGCCTCTGGAAACACCATATATTTT. Encoded protein: CASSEVGASGNTIYF.

The chain is built from TRBV6-1 and TRBJ1-3; D unresolved. Germline lookup yields CDR1 MNHNS and CDR2 SASEGT. The CDR3 length is 12 residues. The ends were cut back, 5 bases at V and 0 bases at J, with 2 bases in the middle. CDR3 region: CASSYSGNTIYF. The CDR3 DNA is TGTGCCAGCAGTTACTCTGGAAACACCATATATTTT.

This clone showed up just once. V is TRBV5-1 and J is TRBJ2-2, with 8 bases aligning to TRBD1. Losses at the gene ends were 4 bases for V and 5 bases for J; bases not matched to a gene: 10. The CDR3 totals 16 residues. CDR1 is SGHRS and CDR2 is YFSETQ in the germline V gene. The CDR3 is CASSPQTGAFTGELFF. The CDR3 region has the DNA TGCGCCAGCAGCCCCCAGACAGGGGCCTTTACCGGGGAGCTGTTTTTT.

V and J are TRBV5-6 and TRBJ2-7; D gene unclear. V lost 4 bases and J 4 bases, leaving 12 bases between the germline ends. This CDR3 has 13 residues. Germline V CDR1 and CDR2: SGHDT, YYEEEE. DNA of the CDR3: TGTGCCAGCAGCACGAACTCCGGGTACGAGCAGTACTTC. Protein sequence: CASSTNSGYEQYF.

The gene calls are TRBV2 and TRBJ1-1; no reliable D call. Trimming left V 2 bases short and J 1 base short, with 5 bases between. Germline CDR1 SNHLY, CDR2 FYNNEI. There are 13 residues in the CDR3. This CDR3 is CASSEHENTEAFF. The CDR3 bases are TGTGCCAGCAGTGAACACGAGAACACTGAAGCTTTCTTT.

This clone was recorded a few times. The J gene is TRBJ1-2, the V gene TRBV5-1, with TRBD1 as a possible D gene (5 bases). V was clipped by 0 bases and J by 3 bases, with 12 bases between them. The CDR3 length is 15 residues. The germline V gene has CDR1 SGHRS and CDR2 YFSETQ. The CDR3 bases are TGCGCCAGCAGCTTGGTCAACGGGGGGGACTATGGCTACACCTTC. Protein product: CASSLVNGGDYGYTF.

This rearrangement joins TRBV7-9 to TRBJ2-2; D gene unclear. Trimming left V 1 base short and J 6 bases short, with 6 bases between. CDR3 length equals 13 residues. Per germline, CDR1 SEHNR and CDR2 FQNEAQ (reference sequence). This CDR3 reads CASSLVGPGELFF. The CDR3 DNA reads as TGTGCCAGCAGCTTAGTCGGGCCCGGGGAGCTGTTTTTT.

The V call is TRBV4-2, the J call TRBJ2-6; TRBD2 matches 8 bases. Germline V gene lookup returns CDR1 LGHNA and CDR2 YNFKEQ. The CDR3 runs to 19 residues. V shed 4 bases, J shed 0 bases, and the junction held 11 bases outside the gene matches. This chain's CDR3 is CASSPLSGGGYSGANVLTF. The CDR3 DNA follows: TGTGCCAGCAGCCCGCTGAGCGGGGGAGGTTACTCTGGGGCCAACGTCCTGACTTTC.